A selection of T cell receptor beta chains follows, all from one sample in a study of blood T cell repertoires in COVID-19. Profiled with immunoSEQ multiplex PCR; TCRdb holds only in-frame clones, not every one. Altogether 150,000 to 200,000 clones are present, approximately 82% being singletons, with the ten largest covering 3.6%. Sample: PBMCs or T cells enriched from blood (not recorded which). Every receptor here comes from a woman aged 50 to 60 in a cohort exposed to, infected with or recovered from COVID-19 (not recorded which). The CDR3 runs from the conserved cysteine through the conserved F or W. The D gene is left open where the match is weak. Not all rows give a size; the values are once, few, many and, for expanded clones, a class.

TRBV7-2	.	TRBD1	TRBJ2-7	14	CASSLWDRGYEQYF	TGTGCCAGCAGCTTATGGGACAGGGGCTACGAGCAGTACTTC
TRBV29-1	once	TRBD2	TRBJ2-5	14	CSVGTSGGQETQYF	TGCAGCGTTGGGACTAGCGGGGGGCAAGAGACCCAGTACTTC
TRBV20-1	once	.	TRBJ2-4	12	CSASLERNIQYF	TGCAGTGCTAGTCTTGAGCGGAACATTCAGTACTTC
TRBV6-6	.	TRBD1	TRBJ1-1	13	CASGDRANTEAFF	TGTGCCAGCGGCGACAGGGCGAACACTGAAGCTTTCTTT
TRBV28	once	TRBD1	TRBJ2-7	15	CASSSTPDRGYEQYF	TGTGCCAGCAGCTCGACCCCGGACAGGGGCTACGAGCAGTACTTC
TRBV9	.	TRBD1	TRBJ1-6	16	CASSPPGDSYNSPLHF	TGTGCCAGCAGCCCCCCCGGGGACAGCTATAATTCACCCCTCCACTTT
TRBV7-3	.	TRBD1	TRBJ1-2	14	CASSPTGTGGSGTF	TGTGCCAGCAGCCCAACCGGGACAGGGGGGAGCGGGACCTTC
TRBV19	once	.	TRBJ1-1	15	CASTPRVELWTEAFF	TGTGCCAGTACCCCGCGGGTGGAGTTGTGGACTGAAGCTTTCTTT
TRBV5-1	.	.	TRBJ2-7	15	CASSFRGSGNYEQYF	TGCGCCAGCAGCTTCCGGGGTAGCGGAAACTACGAGCAGTACTTC
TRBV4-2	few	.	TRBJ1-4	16	CASSQEVGRTNEKLFF	TGTGCCAGCAGCCAAGAAGTAGGGAGAACTAATGAAAAACTGTTTTTT
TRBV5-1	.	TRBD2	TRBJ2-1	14	CASSLSGPYNEQFF	TGCGCCAGCTCCCTTAGCGGGCCTTACAATGAGCAGTTCTTC
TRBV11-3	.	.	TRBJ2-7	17	CASSPSSEERPLYEQYF	TGTGCCAGCAGCCCATCTAGCGAGGAGAGGCCGCTCTACGAGCAGTACTTC
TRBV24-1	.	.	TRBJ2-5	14	CATSDEMGPGAQYF	TGTGCCACCAGTGATGAGATGGGGCCTGGGGCCCAGTACTTC
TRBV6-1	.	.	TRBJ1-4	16	CASSESTGGGDEKLFF	TGTGCCAGCAGTGAGTCTACGGGGGGAGGAGATGAAAAACTGTTTTTT
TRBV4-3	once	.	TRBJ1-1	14	CASSQVIGSTEAFF	TGCGCCAGCAGCCAAGTTATCGGGTCCACTGAAGCTTTCTTT
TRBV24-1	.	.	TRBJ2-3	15	CATSDATGPTDTQYF	TGTGCCACCAGTGATGCGACAGGACCCACAGATACGCAGTATTTT
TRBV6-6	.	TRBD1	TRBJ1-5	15	CASSFTTGTGLSQHF	TGTGCCAGCAGTTTCACAACCGGGACAGGGCTTTCCCAGCATTTT
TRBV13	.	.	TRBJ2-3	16	CASSLALEGGEDTQYF	TGTGCCAGCAGCTTAGCCCTGGAGGGGGGGGAAGATACGCAGTATTTT
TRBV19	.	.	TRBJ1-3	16	CASRDPGTLSGNTIYF	TGTGCCAGTAGAGATCCCGGGACTCTCTCTGGAAACACCATATATTTT
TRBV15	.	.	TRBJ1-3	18	CATSKTQRTESSGNTIYF	TGTGCCACCAGCAAAACACAAAGGACAGAGAGCTCTGGAAACACCATATATTTT
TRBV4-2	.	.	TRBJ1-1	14	CASSLGRVSTEAFF	TGTGCCAGCAGCCTTGGGAGGGTGAGCACTGAAGCTTTCTTT
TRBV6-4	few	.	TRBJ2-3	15	CASSDGGRVTDTQYF	TGTGCCAGCAGTGACGGCGGCAGGGTCACAGATACGCAGTATTTT
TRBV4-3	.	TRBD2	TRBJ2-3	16	CASSQGMASGGYTQYF	TGCGCCAGCAGCCAAGGGATGGCTAGCGGGGGGTATACGCAGTATTTT
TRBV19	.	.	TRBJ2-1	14	CASSIGQTGQVVFF	TGTGCCAGTAGTATTGGCCAAACAGGGCAAGTTGTGTTCTTC
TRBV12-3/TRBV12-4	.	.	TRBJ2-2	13	CASSFTETGELFF	TGTGCCAGCAGCTTTACAGAGACCGGGGAGCTGTTTTTT
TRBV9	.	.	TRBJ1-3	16	CASSAAGRSSGNTIYF	TGTGCCAGCAGCGCAGCGGGACGGTCCTCTGGAAACACCATATATTTT
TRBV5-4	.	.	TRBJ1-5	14	CASSLGGGNQPQHF	TGTGCCAGCAGCCTGGGGGGGGGCAATCAGCCCCAGCATTTT
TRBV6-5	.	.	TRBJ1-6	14	CASILGANNSPLHF	.
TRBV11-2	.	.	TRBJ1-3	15	CASSLGGGSGNTIYF	TGTGCCAGCAGCTTAGGAGGGGGCTCTGGAAACACCATATATTTT
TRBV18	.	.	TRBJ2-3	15	CASSPPTGKTDTQYF	TGTGCCAGCTCACCACCCACAGGAAAGACAGATACGCAGTATTTT
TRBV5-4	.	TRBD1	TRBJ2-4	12	CASSLDIRDRTF	TGTGCCAGCAGCCTTGACATCCGGGACAGGACCTTC
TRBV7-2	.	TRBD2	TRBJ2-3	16	CASSSRTSGGVDTQYF	TGTGCCAGCAGCTCAAGGACTAGCGGGGGTGTAGATACGCAGTATTTT
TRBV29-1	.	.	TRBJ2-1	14	CSVSGGGSYNEQFF	TGCAGCGTTAGCGGCGGAGGCTCCTACAATGAGCAGTTCTTC
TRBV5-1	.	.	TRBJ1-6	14	CASSLGGSDSPLHF	TGCGCCAGCAGCTTGGGCGGGAGTGACTCACCCCTCCACTTT
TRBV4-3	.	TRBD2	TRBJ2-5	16	CASSQGLAGGWETQYF	TGCGCCAGCAGCCAAGGTCTAGCGGGGGGGTGGGAGACCCAGTACTTC
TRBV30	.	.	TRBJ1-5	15	CAWSVLGGGNQPQHF	TGTGCCTGGAGTGTCTTGGGTGGAGGCAATCAGCCCCAGCATTTT
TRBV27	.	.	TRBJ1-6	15	CASSFSSSYNSPLHF	TGTGCCAGCAGTTTTTCGAGCTCCTATAATTCACCCCTCCACTTT
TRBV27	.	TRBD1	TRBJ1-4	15	CASSLKTGADEKLFF	TGTGCCAGCAGTTTAAAGACAGGGGCAGATGAAAAACTGTTTTTT
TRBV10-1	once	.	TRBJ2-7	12	CASSAHAYEQYF	TGCGCCAGCAGTGCCCACGCGTACGAGCAGTACTTC
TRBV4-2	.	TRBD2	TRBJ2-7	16	CASSQVRGGPSYEQYF	TGTGCCAGCAGCCAAGTGAGGGGAGGGCCCTCCTACGAGCAGTACTTC
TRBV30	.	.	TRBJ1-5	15	CAWSAGEASNQPQHF	TGTGCCTGGAGTGCGGGGGAGGCTAGCAATCAGCCCCAGCATTTT
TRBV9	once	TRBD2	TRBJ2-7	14	CASSVGGSTYEQYF	TGTGCCAGCAGCGTAGGCGGGAGTACCTACGAGCAGTACTTC
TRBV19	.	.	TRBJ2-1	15	CASSIAVFPPSEQFF	TGTGCCAGTAGTATAGCCGTCTTCCCACCCAGTGAGCAGTTCTTC
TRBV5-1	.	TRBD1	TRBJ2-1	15	CASSPGTGSYNEQFF	TGCGCCAGCAGCCCCGGGACAGGGTCCTACAATGAGCAGTTCTTC
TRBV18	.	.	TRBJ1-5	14	CASSPIYSNQPQHF	TGTGCCAGCTCACCAATCTATAGCAATCAGCCCCAGCATTTT
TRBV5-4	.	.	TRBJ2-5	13	CASSLGPLETQYF	TGTGCCAGCAGCTTGGGTCCGTTAGAGACCCAGTACTTC
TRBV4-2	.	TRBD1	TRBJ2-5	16	CASSQVRETGEETQYF	TGTGCCAGCAGCCAAGTTAGGGAGACAGGGGAAGAGACCCAGTACTTC
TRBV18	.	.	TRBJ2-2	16	CASSVSRERNTGELFF	TGTGCCAGCTCAGTCTCCCGGGAGAGGAACACCGGGGAGCTGTTTTTT
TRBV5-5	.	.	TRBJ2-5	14	CASSLWQLQETQYF	TGTGCCAGCAGCTTGTGGCAGTTACAAGAGACCCAGTACTTC
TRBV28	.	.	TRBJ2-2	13	CASSSANTGELFF	TGTGCCAGCAGTTCAGCGAACACCGGGGAGCTGTTTTTT
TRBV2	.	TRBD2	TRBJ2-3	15	CASSAREGVTDTQYF	TGTGCCAGCAGTGCACGGGAGGGCGTAACAGATACGCAGTATTTT
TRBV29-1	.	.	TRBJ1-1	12	CSVVTGQTEAFF	TGCAGCGTAGTGACAGGTCAAACTGAAGCTTTCTTT
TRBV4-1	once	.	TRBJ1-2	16	CASSQRDSVWEGGYTF	TGCGCCAGCAGCCAACGGGACTCCGTTTGGGAAGGTGGCTACACCTTC
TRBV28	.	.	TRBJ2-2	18	CASRGRFAPRRVTGELFF	TGTGCCAGCAGGGGCCGATTTGCCCCCCGACGAGTCACCGGGGAGCTGTTTTTT
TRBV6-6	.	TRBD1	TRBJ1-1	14	CASSYLQGDTEAFF	TGTGCCAGCAGTTACCTACAGGGGGACACTGAAGCTTTCTTT
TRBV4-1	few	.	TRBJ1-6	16	CASSQDGAGRSAPLHF	TGCGCCAGCAGCCAAGATGGTGCAGGGAGGTCGGCACCCCTCCACTTT
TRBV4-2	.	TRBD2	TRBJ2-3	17	CASSQDWSGGYTDTQYF	TGTGCCAGCAGCCAAGATTGGAGCGGGGGGTACACAGATACGCAGTATTTT
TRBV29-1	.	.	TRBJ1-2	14	CSVGNYRDYGGYTF	TGCAGCGTTGGAAACTACAGGGATTATGGGGGCTACACCTTC